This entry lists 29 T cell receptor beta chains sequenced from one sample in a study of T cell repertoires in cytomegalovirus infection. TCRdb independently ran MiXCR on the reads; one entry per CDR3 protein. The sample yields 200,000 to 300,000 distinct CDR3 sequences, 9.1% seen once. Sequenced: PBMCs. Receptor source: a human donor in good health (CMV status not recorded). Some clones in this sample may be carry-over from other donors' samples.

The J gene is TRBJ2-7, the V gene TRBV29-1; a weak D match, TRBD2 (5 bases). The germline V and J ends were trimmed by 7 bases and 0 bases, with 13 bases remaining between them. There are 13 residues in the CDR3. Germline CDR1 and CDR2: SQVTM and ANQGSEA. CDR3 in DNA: TGCAGCGCCCGAGTGGGGAGCTCCTACGAGCAGTACTTC. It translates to CSARVGSSYEQYF.

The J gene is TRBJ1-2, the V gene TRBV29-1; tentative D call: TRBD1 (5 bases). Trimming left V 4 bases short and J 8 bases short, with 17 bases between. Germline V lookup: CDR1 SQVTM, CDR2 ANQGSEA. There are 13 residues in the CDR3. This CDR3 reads CSVVIRGGRGYTF. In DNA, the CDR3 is TGCAGCGTTGTCATCCGGGGGGGACGAGGCTACACCTTC.

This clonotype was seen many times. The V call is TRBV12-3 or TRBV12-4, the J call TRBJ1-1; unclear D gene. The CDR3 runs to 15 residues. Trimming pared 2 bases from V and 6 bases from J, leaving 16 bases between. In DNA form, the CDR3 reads TGTGCCAGCAGTTTAAGGGCATCCCTCTGGGCTGAAGCTTTCTTT. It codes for CASSLRASLWAEAFF.

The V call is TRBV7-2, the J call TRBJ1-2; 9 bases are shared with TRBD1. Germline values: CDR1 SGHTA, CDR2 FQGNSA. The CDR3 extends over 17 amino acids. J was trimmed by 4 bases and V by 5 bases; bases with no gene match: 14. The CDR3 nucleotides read TGTGCCAGCAGCGCGCGGTGGGGACAGGGTGCGGTCTATGGCTACACCTTC. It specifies CASSARWGQGAVYGYTF.

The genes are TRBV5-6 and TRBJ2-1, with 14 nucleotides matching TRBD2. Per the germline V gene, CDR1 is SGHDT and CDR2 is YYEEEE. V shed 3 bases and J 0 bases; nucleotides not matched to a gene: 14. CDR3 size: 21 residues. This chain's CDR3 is CASSSAPTSGRGGRSYNEQFF. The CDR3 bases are TGTGCCAGCAGCTCGGCCCCGACTAGCGGGAGGGGGGGACGCTCCTACAATGAGCAGTTCTTC. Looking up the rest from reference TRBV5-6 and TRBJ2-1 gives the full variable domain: DAGVTQSPTHLIKTRGQQVTLRCSPKSGHDTVSWYQQALGQGPQFIFQYYEEEERQRGNFPDRFSGHQFPNYSSELNVNALLLGDSALYLCASSSAPTSGRGGRSYNEQFFGPGTRLTVL.

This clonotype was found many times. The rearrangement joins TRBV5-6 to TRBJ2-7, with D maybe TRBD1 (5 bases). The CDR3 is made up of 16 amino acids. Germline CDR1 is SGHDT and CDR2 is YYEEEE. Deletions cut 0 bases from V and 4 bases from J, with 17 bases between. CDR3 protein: CASSLDGRQGEYEQYF. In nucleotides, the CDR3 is TGTGCCAGCAGCTTGGATGGCCGGCAGGGCGAATACGAGCAGTACTTC. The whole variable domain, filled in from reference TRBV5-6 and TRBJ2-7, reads DAGVTQSPTHLIKTRGQQVTLRCSPKSGHDTVSWYQQALGQGPQFIFQYYEEEERQRGNFPDRFSGHQFPNYSSELNVNALLLGDSALYLCASSLDGRQGEYEQYFGPGTRLTVT.

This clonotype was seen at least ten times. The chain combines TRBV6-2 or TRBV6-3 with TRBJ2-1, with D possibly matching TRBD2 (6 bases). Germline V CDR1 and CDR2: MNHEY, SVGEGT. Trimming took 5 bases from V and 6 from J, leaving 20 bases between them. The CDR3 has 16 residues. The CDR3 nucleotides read TGTGCCAGCAGTCACCATCAAGCGGGTCACCCCAATGAGCAGTTCTTC. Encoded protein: CASSHHQAGHPNEQFF.

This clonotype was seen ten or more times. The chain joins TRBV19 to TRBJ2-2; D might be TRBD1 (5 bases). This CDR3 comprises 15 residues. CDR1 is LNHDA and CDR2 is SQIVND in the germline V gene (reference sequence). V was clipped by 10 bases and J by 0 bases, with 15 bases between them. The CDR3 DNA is TGTGCCACTACACCAGGGTTTCCGAACACCGGGGAGCTGTTTTTT. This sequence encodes CATTPGFPNTGELFF.

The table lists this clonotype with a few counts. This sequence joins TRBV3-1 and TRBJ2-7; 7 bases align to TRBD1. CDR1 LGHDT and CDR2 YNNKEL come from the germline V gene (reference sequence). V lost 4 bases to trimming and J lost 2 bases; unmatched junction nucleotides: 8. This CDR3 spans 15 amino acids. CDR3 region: CASSPNTGAPYEQYF. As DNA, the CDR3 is TGTGCCAGCAGCCCCAATACAGGGGCCCCCTACGAGCAGTACTTC.

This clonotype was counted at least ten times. CDR3 protein: CASIGTVVTGELFF. CDR3 sequence (DNA): TGTGCCAGCATTGGGACAGTCGTGACCGGGGAGCTGTTTTTT. This sequence joins TRBV6-2 or TRBV6-3 and TRBJ2-2; 7 bases agree with TRBD1. V shed 7 bases, J shed 5 bases, and the junction held 7 bases outside the gene matches. Germline V gives CDR1 MNHEY, CDR2 SVGEGT. The CDR3 consists of 14 residues.

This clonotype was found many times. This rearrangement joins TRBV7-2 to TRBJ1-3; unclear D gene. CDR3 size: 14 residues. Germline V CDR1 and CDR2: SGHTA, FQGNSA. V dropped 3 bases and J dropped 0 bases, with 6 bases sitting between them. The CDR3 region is CASSLANSGNTIYF. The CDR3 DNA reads TGTGCCAGCAGCTTGGCGAACTCTGGAAACACCATATATTTT.

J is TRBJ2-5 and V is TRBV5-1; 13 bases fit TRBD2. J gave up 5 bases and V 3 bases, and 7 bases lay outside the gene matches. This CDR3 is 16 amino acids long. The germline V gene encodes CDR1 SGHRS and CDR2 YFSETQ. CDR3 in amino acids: CASSWGLAGQRETQYF. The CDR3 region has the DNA TGCGCCAGCAGCTGGGGACTAGCGGGGCAGAGGGAGACCCAGTACTTC.

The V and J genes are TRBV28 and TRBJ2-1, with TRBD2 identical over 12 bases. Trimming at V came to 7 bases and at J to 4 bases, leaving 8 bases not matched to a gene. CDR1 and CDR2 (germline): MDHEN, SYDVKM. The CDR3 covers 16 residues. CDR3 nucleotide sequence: TGTGCCAGCACCGCGATCGGACTAGCGGGGTACAATGAGCAGTTCTTC. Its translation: CASTAIGLAGYNEQFF.

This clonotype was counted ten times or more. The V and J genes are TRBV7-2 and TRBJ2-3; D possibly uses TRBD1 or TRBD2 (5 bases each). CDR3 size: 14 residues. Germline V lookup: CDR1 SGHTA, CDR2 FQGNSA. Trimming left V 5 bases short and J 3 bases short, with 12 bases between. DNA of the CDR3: TGTGCCAGCAGCGGGGGTCTCGGGACAGATACGCAGTATTTT. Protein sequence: CASSGGLGTDTQYF.

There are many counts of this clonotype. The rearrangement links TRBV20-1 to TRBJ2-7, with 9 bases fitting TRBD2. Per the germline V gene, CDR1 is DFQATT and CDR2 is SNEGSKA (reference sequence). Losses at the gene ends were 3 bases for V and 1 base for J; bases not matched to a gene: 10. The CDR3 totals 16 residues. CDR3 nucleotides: TGCAGTGCTAGGAACAGGGCGGGGGGGATGTCCTACGAGCAGTACTTC. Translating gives CSARNRAGGMSYEQYF.

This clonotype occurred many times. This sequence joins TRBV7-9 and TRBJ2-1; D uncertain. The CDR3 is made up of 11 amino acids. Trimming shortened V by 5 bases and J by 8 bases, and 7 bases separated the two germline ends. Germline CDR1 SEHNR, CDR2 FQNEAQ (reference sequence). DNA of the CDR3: TGTGCCAGCAGCCCATGGGATGAGCAGTTCTTC. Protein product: CASSPWDEQFF.

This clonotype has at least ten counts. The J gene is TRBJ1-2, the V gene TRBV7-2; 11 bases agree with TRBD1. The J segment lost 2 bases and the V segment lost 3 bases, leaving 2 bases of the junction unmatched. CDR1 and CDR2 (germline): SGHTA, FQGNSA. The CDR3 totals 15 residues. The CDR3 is CASSFGTGGNYGYTF. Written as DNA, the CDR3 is TGTGCCAGCAGCTTCGGGACAGGGGGGAACTATGGCTACACCTTC.

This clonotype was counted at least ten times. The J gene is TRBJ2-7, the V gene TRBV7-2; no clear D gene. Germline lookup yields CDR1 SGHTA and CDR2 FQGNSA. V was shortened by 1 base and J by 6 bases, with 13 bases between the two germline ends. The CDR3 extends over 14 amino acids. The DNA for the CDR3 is TGTGCCAGCAGCTTAGATGGGTGGGGTTCCGAGCAGTACTTC. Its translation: CASSLDGWGSEQYF. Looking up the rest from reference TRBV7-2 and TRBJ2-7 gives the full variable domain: GAGVSQSPSNKVTEKGKDVELRCDPISGHTALYWYRQSLGQGLEFLIYFQGNSAPDKSGLPSDRFSAERTGGSVSTLTIQRTQQEDSAVYLCASSLDGWGSEQYFGPGTRLTVT.

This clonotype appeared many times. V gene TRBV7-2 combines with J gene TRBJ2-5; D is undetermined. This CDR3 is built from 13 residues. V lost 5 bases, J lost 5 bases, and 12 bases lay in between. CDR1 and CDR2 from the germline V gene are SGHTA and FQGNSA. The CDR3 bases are TGTGCCAGCAGCCAGGCAGTCCGGGAGACCCAGTACTTC. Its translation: CASSQAVRETQYF. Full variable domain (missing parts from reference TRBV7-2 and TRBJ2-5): GAGVSQSPSNKVTEKGKDVELRCDPISGHTALYWYRQSLGQGLEFLIYFQGNSAPDKSGLPSDRFSAERTGGSVSTLTIQRTQQEDSAVYLCASSQAVRETQYFGPGTRLLVL.

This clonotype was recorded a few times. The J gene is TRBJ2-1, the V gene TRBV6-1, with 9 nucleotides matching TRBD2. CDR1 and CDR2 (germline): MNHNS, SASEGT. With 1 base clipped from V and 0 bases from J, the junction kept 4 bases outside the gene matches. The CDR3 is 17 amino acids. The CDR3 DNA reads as TGTGCCAGCAGTGAAGGAGCGGGGGGTCTCTCCTACAATGAGCAGTTCTTC. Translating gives CASSEGAGGLSYNEQFF.

The CDR3: CASSEPFRYEQYF. The CDR3 DNA reads as TGTGCCAGCAGTGAACCTTTCAGGTACGAGCAGTACTTC. The V gene is TRBV2, the J gene TRBJ2-7, with D unclear. In germline, CDR1 is SNHLY, CDR2 FYNNEI. There are 13 residues in the CDR3. Trimming removed 2 bases at V and 4 bases at J, with 9 bases between.

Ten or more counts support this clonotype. The CDR3 loop is CASSLAGLAGQETQYF. The CDR3 DNA follows: TGCGCCAGCAGCTTGGCGGGACTAGCGGGACAAGAGACCCAGTACTTC. This sequence joins TRBV5-1 and TRBJ2-5; TRBD2 matches at 13 bases. CDR3 length: 16 amino acids. Per germline, CDR1 SGHRS and CDR2 YFSETQ. V gave up 0 bases and J gave up 2 bases; unmatched junction bases: 1.

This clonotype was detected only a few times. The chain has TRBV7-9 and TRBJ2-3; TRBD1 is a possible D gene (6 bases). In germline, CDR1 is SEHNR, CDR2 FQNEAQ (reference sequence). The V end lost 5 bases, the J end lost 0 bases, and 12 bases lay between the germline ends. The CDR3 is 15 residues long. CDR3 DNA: TGTGCCAGCAGCGTCGACAGGATGAGCACAGATACGCAGTATTTT. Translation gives CASSVDRMSTDTQYF.

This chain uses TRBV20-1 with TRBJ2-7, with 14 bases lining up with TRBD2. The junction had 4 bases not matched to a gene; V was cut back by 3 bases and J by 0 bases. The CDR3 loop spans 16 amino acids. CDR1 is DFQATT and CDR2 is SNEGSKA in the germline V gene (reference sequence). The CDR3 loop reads CSARGTSGSRSYEQYF. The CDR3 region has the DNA TGCAGTGCTAGGGGGACTAGCGGGAGTCGCTCCTACGAGCAGTACTTC.

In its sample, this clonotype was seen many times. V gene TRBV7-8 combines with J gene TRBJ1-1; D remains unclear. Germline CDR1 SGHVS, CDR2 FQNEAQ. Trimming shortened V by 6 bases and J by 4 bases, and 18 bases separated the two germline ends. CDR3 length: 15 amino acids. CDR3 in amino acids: CASRPNWGGSTEAFF. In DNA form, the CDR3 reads TGTGCCAGCAGACCGAATTGGGGAGGGAGCACTGAAGCTTTCTTT. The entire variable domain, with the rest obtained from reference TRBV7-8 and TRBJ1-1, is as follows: GAGVSQSPRYKVAKRGQDVALRCDPISGHVSLFWYQQALGQGPEFLTYFQNEAQLDKSGLPSDRFFAERPEGSVSTLKIQRTQQEDSAVYLCASRPNWGGSTEAFFGQGTRLTVV.

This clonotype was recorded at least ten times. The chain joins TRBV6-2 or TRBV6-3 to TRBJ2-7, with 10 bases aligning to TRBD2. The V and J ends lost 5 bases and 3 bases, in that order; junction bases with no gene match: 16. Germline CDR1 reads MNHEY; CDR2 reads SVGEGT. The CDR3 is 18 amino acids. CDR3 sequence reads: CASSGTSGTSKTIYEQYF. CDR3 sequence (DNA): TGTGCCAGCAGTGGTACTAGCGGGACGTCCAAAACGATCTACGAGCAGTACTTC.

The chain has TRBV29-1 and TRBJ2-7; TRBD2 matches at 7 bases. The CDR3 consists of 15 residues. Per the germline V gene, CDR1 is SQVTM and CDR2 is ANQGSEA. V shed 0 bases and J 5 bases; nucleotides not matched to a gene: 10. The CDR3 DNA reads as TGCAGCGTTGAAGATGGGAGGGGCGCCCCCCACGAGCAGTACTTC. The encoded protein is CSVEDGRGAPHEQYF.

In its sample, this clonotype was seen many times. CDR3 sequence reads: CASSGTGAFSYEQYF. For the CDR3, the DNA is TGTGCCAGCAGCGGGACAGGGGCCTTTTCCTACGAGCAGTACTTC. The gene calls are TRBV28 and TRBJ2-7; 10 bases map to TRBD1. Germline V CDR1 and CDR2: MDHEN, SYDVKM. The CDR3 has 15 amino acids. Trimming removed 6 bases from V and 1 base from J; junction bases left unmatched: 6.

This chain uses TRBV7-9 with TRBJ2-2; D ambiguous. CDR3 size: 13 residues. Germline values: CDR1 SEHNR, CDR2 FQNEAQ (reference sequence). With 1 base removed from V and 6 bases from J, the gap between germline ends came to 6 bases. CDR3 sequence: CASSLGDPGELFF. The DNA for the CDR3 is TGTGCCAGCAGCTTAGGAGATCCCGGGGAGCTGTTTTTT.